This record covers a single TCR beta chain. This same CDR3 is encoded by further DNA sequences in the sample. Using immunoSEQ multiplex PCR, the repertoire was profiled, and TCRdb retains in-frame clones only, with some absent. The table includes tens of thousands of clones, 75% to 85% detected once. V gave up 1 base and J gave up 4 bases, with 5 bases separating them. From germline, CDR1 is SEHNR and CDR2 FQNEAQ (reference sequence). The CDR3 totals 12 residues. This entry is derived from a study of blood T cell repertoires in COVID-19. The sequenced sample consisted of peripheral blood. The sequence derives from a woman of 80 years or more with acute or convalescent COVID-19. This chain uses TRBV7-9 with TRBJ2-7; D is unresolved. CDR3 amino acids: CASSLVQYEQYF. The CDR3 DNA reads TGTGCCAGCAGCTTAGTCCAATACGAGCAGTACTTC.